This T cell receptor (beta chain) was profiled in a study of Graves' ophthalmopathy and Graves' hyperthyroidism (dated 2018 in TCRdb). In terms of the full investigation: A patient counted as having stable hyperthyroidism if there was no progression to ophthalmopathy within 18 months of follow-up. The study used signatures of the TCR beta repertoire to tell Graves' ophthalmopathy apart from Graves' hyperthyroidism and to predict which patients would progress to ophthalmopathy. In total, some 130 blood samples were TCR-sequenced: roughly 45 ophthalmopathy, approximately 75 hyperthyroidism and about 17 hyperthyroidism-to-ophthalmopathy patients. To explore V-J signatures that distinguish ophthalmopathy from hyperthyroidism, a discovery set of 100 patients was enrolled, made up of more than 40 with ophthalmopathy and roughly 57 with stable hyperthyroidism. An independent validation cohort was composed of 18 hyperthyroidism patients and around 15 patients who later progressed from hyperthyroidism to ophthalmopathy. T-cell repertoires of thyroid tissue and blood were compared in five or six hyperthyroidism patients. Following sample collection, hyperthyroidism patients were given methimazole at a starting dose of 30 mg daily, and ophthalmopathy patients were given high-dose intravenous methylprednisolone.

Hyperthyroidism patients were newly diagnosed, were aged 18 to 65 years, and had a disease duration under 2 months. Patients with other autoimmune diseases, uncontrolled infections, pregnancy or lactation were excluded. Diagnosis relied on clinical symptoms, serum thyroxine, TRAb, thyroid ultrasound and orbital computed tomography. Total RNA was extracted using Trizol reagent, and RNA quality was checked on an Agilent 2100 Bioanalyzer. For repertoire sequencing, the TCR beta CDR3 regions were amplified from RNA transcripts. The first round was an RT-PCR using HTBI primers with the Qiagen OneStep RT-PCR kit, and this first round was followed by a second-round multiplex PCR, then size selection and purification. Libraries were sequenced paired-end with 100 bp reads on an Illumina HiSeq2000. From the authors' description of their analysis: SOAPnuke was used to process the reads, removing any read that contained adapters or uncalled bases, had a mean Phred below 15, or lacked an exact match to the constant primer or identifier. COPE v1.2.5 was used to merge high-quality paired reads. Clonotypes were defined as unique nucleotide sequences and were aligned to IMGT TRB V, D and J references using MiTCR v1.1. The analysis was limited to V-J combinations with a frequency above 0.0001, which together covered roughly 99% of the repertoires. A TCR clonal expansion and chaos score per V-J combination was defined as the ratio of F50 clonal expansion to chaos observed in the TCRdist matrix. Welch's t-statistics and random forest were used to narrow the features down to around 13 V-J combinations, which were then fed into a naive Bayes classifier. The Morisita-Horn index was used to measure how similar the thyroid and blood repertoires were. TCRdb trimmed public reads at Q25 via fastp, called clones via MiXCR and kept in-frame beta chains. Each CDR3 protein gets just one entry, which takes the most common genes and DNA from the rows behind it. V and J calls and clone size were set by TCRdb, not the authors. This sample comprises about 590,000 distinct CDR3 sequences, under 45% of them detected only once. Less than 4.5% of the sample belongs to the ten largest clones.

According to the germline V gene, CDR1 reads ENHRY and CDR2 reads SYGVKD. The CDR3 measures 15 amino acids from cysteine to phenylalanine. Only CDR3 DNA remains: 45 bases, in frame from the first base. This clonotype was seen only once. Its cognate antigen has yet to be identified. The junction shows a germline mismatch at one end, possibly a read error. Results the study describes overall, beyond this receptor: No statistical method was used to set the sample size in advance, and the investigators knew which group each participant was assigned to. In validation, the model predicted ophthalmopathy progression with about 64% sensitivity and roughly 72% specificity; 12 predicted patients were CT-confirmed with GO in a median of approximately 6.5 months. The 13-signature model separated ophthalmopathy from stable hyperthyroidism with 87.88% sensitivity and 81% to 82% specificity in cross-validation, and 80%/75% in the test set. Most expanded thyroid clonotypes with a frequency above 0.001 also appeared in blood, which suggests that blood repertoires may reflect the immune response in the thyroid.

Sequencing was performed on peripheral blood or thyroid tissue (not recorded which). The receptor's source is an adult man with Graves' hyperthyroidism. The receptor chain draws on TRBV10-3 and TRBJ2-7, with TRBD2 matching 9 junction bases. The CDR3: CASSLRASGAYEQYF. The nucleotides read TGTGCCAGCAGTTTGAGGGCTAGCGGGGCTTACGAGCAGTACTTC.